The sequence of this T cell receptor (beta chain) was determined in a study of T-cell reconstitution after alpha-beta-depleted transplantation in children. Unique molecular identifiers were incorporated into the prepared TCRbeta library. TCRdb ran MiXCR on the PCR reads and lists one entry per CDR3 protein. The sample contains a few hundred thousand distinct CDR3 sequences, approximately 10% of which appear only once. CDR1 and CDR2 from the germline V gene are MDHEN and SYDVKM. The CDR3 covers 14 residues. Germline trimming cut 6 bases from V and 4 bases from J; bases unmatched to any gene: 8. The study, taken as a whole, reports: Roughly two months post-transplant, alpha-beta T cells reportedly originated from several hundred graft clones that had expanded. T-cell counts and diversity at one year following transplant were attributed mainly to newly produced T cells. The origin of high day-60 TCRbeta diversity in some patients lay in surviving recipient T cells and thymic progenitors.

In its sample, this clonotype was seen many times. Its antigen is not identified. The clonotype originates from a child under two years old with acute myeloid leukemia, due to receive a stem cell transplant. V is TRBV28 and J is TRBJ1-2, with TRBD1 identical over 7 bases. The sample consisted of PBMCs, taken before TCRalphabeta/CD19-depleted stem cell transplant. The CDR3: CASSLGQAPYGYTF. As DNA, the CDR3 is TGTGCCAGCAGCCTTGGACAGGCCCCCTATGGCTACACCTTC.